What follows are 20 T cell receptor beta chains derived from one specimen sequenced in a study of regulatory T cells in long-lasting Graves disease. Through Arm-PCR of CDR3 regions and iRepertoire HTBI primers, TCR beta libraries were built. TCRdb re-analysed the multiplex PCR reads in MiXCR, keeping a single row per CDR3 protein. The table lists around 420,000 distinct CDR3 sequences, about 16% of them singletons. Time point denoted: newly diagnosed GD, antithyroid drugs for less than 3 months. With RNA extracted from PBMCs as input, the TCR library was made. Sequenced here: peripheral blood mononuclear cells (PBMCs), sampled at new diagnosis, from a patient treated with antithyroid drugs. The receptors shown here come from a female donor with Graves disease.

This clonotype was seen many times. The chain has TRBV2 and TRBJ2-1; D may correspond to TRBD1 or TRBD2 (7 bases each). CDR1 SNHLY and CDR2 FYNNEI come from the germline V gene. There are 12 residues in the CDR3. The germline V and J ends were trimmed by 8 bases and 8 bases, with 13 bases remaining between them. CDR3 nucleotides: TGTGCCAGCCGGGGAGGGGGCGATGAGCAGTTCTTC. The encoded protein is CASRGGGDEQFF. The complete variable domain, with remaining parts taken from reference TRBV2 and TRBJ2-1, reads EPEVTQTPSHQVTQMGQEVILRCVPISNHLYFYWYRQILGQKVEFLVSFYNNEISEKSEIFDDQFSVERPDGSNFTLKIRSTKLEDSAMYFCASRGGGDEQFFGPGTRLTVL.

The chain uses TRBV3-1 and TRBJ2-6; D may match TRBD1 or TRBD2 (5 bases each). V was shortened by 0 bases and J by 2 bases, with 11 bases between the two germline ends. This CDR3 is built from 17 residues. In germline, CDR1 is LGHDT, CDR2 YNNKEL (reference sequence). CDR3 in DNA: TGTGCCAGCAGCCAAGATATCGGGGCGGCTGGGGCCAACGTCCTGACTTTC. It yields the protein CASSQDIGAAGANVLTF.

Concerning this clonotype: Just one base apart from a much larger clone, this may be a read error. The J gene is TRBJ1-2, the V gene TRBV27; TRBD1 agrees at 10 bases. The germline V gene has CDR1 MNHEY and CDR2 SMNVEV (reference sequence). The CDR3 runs to 15 residues. CDR3 region: CASSRDRGQNYGYAF. Written as DNA, the CDR3 is TGTGCCAGCAGTCGGGACAGGGGCCAGAACTATGGCTACGCCTTC.

The chain links TRBV28 to TRBJ1-1; the match to TRBD1 covers 11 bases. This CDR3 is built from 16 residues. Germline assignment: CDR1 MDHEN and CDR2 SYDVKM. V gave up 2 bases and J gave up 5 bases; unmatched junction bases: 7. The CDR3 bases are TGTGCCAGCAGTTTACCCGCGGGACAGGGGGGGACTGAAGCTTTCTTT. This gives the protein CASSLPAGQGGTEAFF.

This clonotype was found many times. The rearrangement uses TRBV5-1 and TRBJ2-1, with D possibly being TRBD2 (5 bases). Germline V CDR1 and CDR2: SGHRS, YFSETQ. The ends were cut back, 4 bases at V and 3 bases at J, with 17 bases in the middle. CDR3 length: 16 amino acids. CDR3 nucleotide sequence: TGCGCCAGCAGCCCGGTCTGGGAGTCTTTCTACAATGAGCAGTTCTTC. Protein: CASSPVWESFYNEQFF. The full variable domain, in which reference TRBV5-1 and TRBJ2-1 provide the parts outside the CDR3, is KAGVTQTPRYLIKTRGQQVTLSCSPISGHRSVSWYQQTPGQGLQFLFEYFSETQRNKGNFPGRFSGRQFSNSRSEMNVSTLELGDSALYLCASSPVWESFYNEQFFGPGTRLTVL.

The sample holds a few counts of this clonotype. The rearrangement uses TRBV6-1 and TRBJ1-4, with D perhaps TRBD1 (5 bases). The CDR3 has 16 amino acids. The ends were cut back, 5 bases at V and 1 base at J, with 14 bases in the middle. Per the germline V gene, CDR1 is MNHNS and CDR2 is SASEGT. Here the CDR3 reads CASSSPGTVTNEKLFF. In DNA form, the CDR3 reads TGTGCCAGCAGTAGTCCAGGGACGGTAACTAATGAAAAACTGTTTTTT.

The sample holds a few counts of this clonotype. The V and J genes are TRBV28 and TRBJ2-2, with TRBD1 matching over 10 bases. This CDR3 spans 15 amino acids. V lost 5 bases, J lost 4 bases, and 4 bases stayed unmatched. The germline gives CDR1 MDHEN, CDR2 SYDVKM. In DNA, the CDR3 is TGTGCCAGCAGTGGGGGACAGGGGCCCACCGGGGAGCTGTTTTTT. Its translation: CASSGGQGPTGELFF.

Regarding this clonotype: A clone one base away is much larger, so this may be a read error. This chain links TRBV5-6 with TRBJ1-5; no definite D call. Deletions cut 0 bases from V and 3 bases from J, with 10 bases between. This CDR3 has 15 amino acids. Germline assignment: CDR1 SGHDT and CDR2 YYEEEE. CDR3 loop: CASSLGRLNNQPQHF. The CDR3 nucleotides are TGTGCCAGCAGCTTGGGGAGGTTGAACAATCAGCCCCAGCATTTT.

The J gene is TRBJ2-5, the V gene TRBV20-1; 13 bases match TRBD2. The CDR3 sequence is 17 residues long. The V and J ends lost 0 bases and 1 base, in that order; junction bases with no gene match: 5. Germline CDR1 is DFQATT and CDR2 is SNEGSKA (reference sequence). For the CDR3, the DNA is TGCAGTGCTAGAGACCCGACTAGCGGGGGGTCCCAAGAGACCCAGTACTTC. Translating it yields CSARDPTSGGSQETQYF.

V gene TRBV3-1 combines with J gene TRBJ1-6; a weak D match, TRBD1 (5 bases). The V end lost 4 bases, the J end lost 8 bases, and 15 bases lay between the germline ends. CDR3 size: 15 residues. Per the germline V gene, CDR1 is LGHDT and CDR2 is YNNKEL (reference sequence). The CDR3 loop is CASSPNGARDSPLHF. The CDR3, as DNA: TGTGCCAGCAGCCCTAATGGGGCACGGGATTCACCCCTCCACTTT.

This clonotype occurred a few times. The chain recombines TRBV20-1 with TRBJ2-1, with a tentative D call TRBD2 (6 bases). The CDR3 has 15 amino acids. In germline, CDR1 is DFQATT, CDR2 SNEGSKA (reference sequence). V lost 5 bases and J lost 0, with 14 bases in between. DNA of the CDR3: TGCAGTGCTGTTAGCGGCCGGAGCTCCTACAATGAGCAGTTCTTC. Protein: CSAVSGRSSYNEQFF.

The J gene is TRBJ2-3, the V gene TRBV12-3 or TRBV12-4; TRBD1 is a possible D gene (5 bases). CDR3 size: 16 residues. The ends were cut back, 2 bases at V and 0 bases at J, with 12 bases in the middle. The CDR3 coding sequence is TGTGCCAGCAGTTTAAACCCTCCAGGGAGCACAGATACGCAGTATTTT. Its translation: CASSLNPPGSTDTQYF.

J is TRBJ2-1 and V is TRBV28, with 10 bases aligning to TRBD2. The germline V gene encodes CDR1 MDHEN and CDR2 SYDVKM. V shed 6 bases and J 3 bases; nucleotides not matched to a gene: 8. The CDR3 length is 16 residues. For the CDR3, the DNA is TGTGCCAGCAGCCACACACTAGCGGGGTTCTACAATGAGCAGTTCTTC. It specifies CASSHTLAGFYNEQFF.

The chain recombines TRBV5-6 with TRBJ2-5; D unclear. Trimming cost V 2 bases and J 6 bases, with 5 bases left between them. Looked up from germline, CDR1 is SGHDT and CDR2 is YYEEEE. The CDR3 loop spans 11 amino acids. In DNA, the CDR3 is TGTGCCAGCAGCTTTTTGCAGACCCAGTACTTC. This encodes CASSFLQTQYF.

This clonotype was counted many times. The rearrangement links TRBV5-1 to TRBJ2-7; 7 nucleotides line up with TRBD1. V lost 3 bases, J lost 1 base, and 4 bases stayed unmatched. Germline-derived CDR1 and CDR2 are SGHRS and YFSETQ. This CDR3 region has 14 residues. In DNA, the CDR3 is TGCGCCAGCAGCTCCCCGGGACAGTCCTACGAGCAGTACTTC. It yields the protein CASSSPGQSYEQYF.

This clonotype was counted ten times or more. This rearrangement joins TRBV12-3 or TRBV12-4 to TRBJ2-3; the match to TRBD2 covers 10 bases. J gave up 0 bases and V 1 base, and 4 bases lay outside the gene matches. The CDR3 is 17 residues long. The CDR3 loop reads CASSLERGGASTDTQYF. In nucleotides, the CDR3 is TGTGCCAGCAGTTTAGAGCGGGGGGGAGCTAGCACAGATACGCAGTATTTT.

This clonotype appeared many times. The CDR3 nucleotides are TGTGCCTGGAGTCAGGGGGGAGATAAGCCCCAGCATTTT. This encodes CAWSQGGDKPQHF. The V call is TRBV30, the J call TRBJ1-5, with TRBD1 matching 7 bases. This CDR3 region has 13 residues. Germline-derived CDR1 and CDR2 are GTSNPN and SVGIG (reference sequence). V shed 2 bases and J 8 bases; nucleotides not matched to a gene: 6.

A few counts support this clonotype. Just one base apart from a much larger clone, this may be a read error. CDR3 residues: CASSLDRTSVAETQYF. In DNA form, the CDR3 reads TGCGCCAGCAGCTTGGATCGGACCTCCGTGGCGGAGACCCAGTACTTC. The chain employs TRBV5-1 and TRBJ2-5; no definite D call. This CDR3 contains 16 residues. V was cut by 0 bases and J by 5 bases, with 17 bases left in between. The germline V gene has CDR1 SGHRS and CDR2 YFSETQ.

In this sample, this clonotype turned up a few times. J is TRBJ2-1 and V is TRBV4-1; 10 bases align to TRBD2. This CDR3 contains 16 residues. V lost 5 bases and J lost 2; bases outside the gene matches: 6. Germline loops: CDR1 MGHRA, CDR2 YSYEKL. DNA for the CDR3: TGCGCCAGCAGCGGCCTAGCGGGAGCTACCTACAATGAGCAGTTCTTC. Translating gives CASSGLAGATYNEQFF.

This clonotype was detected many times. This chain uses TRBV12-3 or TRBV12-4 with TRBJ1-5; D call uncertain. Trimming left V 10 bases short and J 5 bases short, with 12 bases between. The CDR3 length is 12 residues. CDR3 sequence reads: CANWRADQPQHF. As DNA, the CDR3 is TGTGCCAACTGGCGGGCCGATCAGCCCCAGCATTTT.